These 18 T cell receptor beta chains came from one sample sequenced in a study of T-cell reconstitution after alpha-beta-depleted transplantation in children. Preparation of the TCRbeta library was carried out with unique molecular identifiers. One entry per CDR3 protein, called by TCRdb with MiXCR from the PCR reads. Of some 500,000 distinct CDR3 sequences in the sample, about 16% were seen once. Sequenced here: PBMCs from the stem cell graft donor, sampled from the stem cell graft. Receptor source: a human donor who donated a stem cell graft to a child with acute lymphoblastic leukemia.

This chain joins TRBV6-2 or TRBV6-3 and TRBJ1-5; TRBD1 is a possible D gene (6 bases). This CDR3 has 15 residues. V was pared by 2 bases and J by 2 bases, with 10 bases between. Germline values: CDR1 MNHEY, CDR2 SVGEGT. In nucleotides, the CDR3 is TGTGCCAGCAGTTACGGGACACCCGGCAATCAGCCCCAGCATTTT. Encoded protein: CASSYGTPGNQPQHF.

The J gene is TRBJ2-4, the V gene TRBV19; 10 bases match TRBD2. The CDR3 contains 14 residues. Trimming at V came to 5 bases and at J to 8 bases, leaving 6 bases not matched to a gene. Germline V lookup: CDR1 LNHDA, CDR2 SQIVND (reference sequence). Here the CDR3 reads CASSFGTSAHIQYF. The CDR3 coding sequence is TGTGCCAGTAGTTTCGGGACTAGCGCGCACATTCAGTACTTC.

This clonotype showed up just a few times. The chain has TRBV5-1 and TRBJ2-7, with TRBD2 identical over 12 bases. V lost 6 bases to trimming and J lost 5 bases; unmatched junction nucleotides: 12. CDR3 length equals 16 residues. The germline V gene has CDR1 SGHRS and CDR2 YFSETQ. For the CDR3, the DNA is TGCGCCAGCAAACCCATGCGACTAGCGGGAGAGGACGAGCAGTACTTC. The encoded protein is CASKPMRLAGEDEQYF.

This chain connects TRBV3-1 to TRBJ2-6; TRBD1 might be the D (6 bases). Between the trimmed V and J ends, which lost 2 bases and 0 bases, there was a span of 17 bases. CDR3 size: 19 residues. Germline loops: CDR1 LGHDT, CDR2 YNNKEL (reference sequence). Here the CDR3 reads CASSQIQGLGDSGANVLTF. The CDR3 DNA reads TGTGCCAGCAGCCAAATACAGGGCCTCGGTGACTCTGGGGCCAACGTCCTGACTTTC.

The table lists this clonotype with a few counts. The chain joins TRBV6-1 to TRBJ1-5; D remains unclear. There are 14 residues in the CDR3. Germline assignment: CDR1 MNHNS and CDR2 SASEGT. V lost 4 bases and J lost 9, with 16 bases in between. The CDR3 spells CASSGGRPLGPQHF. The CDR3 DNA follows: TGTGCCAGCAGTGGTGGAAGACCTTTAGGGCCCCAGCATTTT.

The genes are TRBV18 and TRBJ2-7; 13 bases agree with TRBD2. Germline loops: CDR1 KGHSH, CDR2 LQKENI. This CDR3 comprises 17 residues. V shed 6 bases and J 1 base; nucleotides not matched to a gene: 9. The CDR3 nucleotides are TGTGCCAGCTCCCACGGGACTAGCGGGAAAATATCCTACGAGCAGTACTTC. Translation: CASSHGTSGKISYEQYF.

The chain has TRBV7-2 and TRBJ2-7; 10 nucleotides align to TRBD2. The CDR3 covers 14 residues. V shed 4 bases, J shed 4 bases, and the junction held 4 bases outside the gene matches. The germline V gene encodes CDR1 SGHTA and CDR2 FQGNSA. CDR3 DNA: TGTGCCAGCAGCTCGTGGACTAGCGGTTACGAGCAGTACTTC. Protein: CASSSWTSGYEQYF.

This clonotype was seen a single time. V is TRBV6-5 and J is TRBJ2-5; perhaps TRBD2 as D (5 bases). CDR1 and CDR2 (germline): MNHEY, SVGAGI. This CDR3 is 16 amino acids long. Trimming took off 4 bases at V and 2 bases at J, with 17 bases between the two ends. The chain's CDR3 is CASSLRGTTVQETQYF. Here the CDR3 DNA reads TGTGCCAGCAGTTTACGGGGAACTACAGTACAAGAGACCCAGTACTTC.

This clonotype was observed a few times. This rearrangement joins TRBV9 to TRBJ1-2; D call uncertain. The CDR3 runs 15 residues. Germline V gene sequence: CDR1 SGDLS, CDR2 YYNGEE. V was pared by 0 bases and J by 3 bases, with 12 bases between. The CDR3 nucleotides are TGTGCCAGCAGCGTAGCCCAGATGGGTGACTATGGCTACACCTTC. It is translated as CASSVAQMGDYGYTF.

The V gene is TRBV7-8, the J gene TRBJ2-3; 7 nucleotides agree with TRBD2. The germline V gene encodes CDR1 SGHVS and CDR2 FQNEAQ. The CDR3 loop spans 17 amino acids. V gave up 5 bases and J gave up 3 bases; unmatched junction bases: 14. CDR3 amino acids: CASSPIVTSEVTDTQYF. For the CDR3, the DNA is TGTGCCAGCAGCCCCATAGTAACTAGCGAAGTAACAGATACGCAGTATTTT.

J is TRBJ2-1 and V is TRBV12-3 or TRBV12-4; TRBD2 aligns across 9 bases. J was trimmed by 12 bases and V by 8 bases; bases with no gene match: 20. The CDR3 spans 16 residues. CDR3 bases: TGTGCCAGCTTCTATAGCGGGAGAGGAACTAAGTCAGTGCAGTTCTTC. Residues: CASFYSGRGTKSVQFF.

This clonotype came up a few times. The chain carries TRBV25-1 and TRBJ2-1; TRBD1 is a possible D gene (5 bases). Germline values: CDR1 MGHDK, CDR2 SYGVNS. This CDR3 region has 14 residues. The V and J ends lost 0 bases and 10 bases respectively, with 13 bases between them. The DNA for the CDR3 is TGTGCCAGCAGTGAATATAGAAAGCAGGGCGAGCAGTTCTTC. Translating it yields CASSEYRKQGEQFF. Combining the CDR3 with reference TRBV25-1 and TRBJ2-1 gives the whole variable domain EADIYQTPRYLVIGTGKKITLECSQTMGHDKMYWYQQDPGMELHLIHYSYGVNSTEKGDLSSESTVSRIRTEHFPLTLESARPSHTSQYLCASSEYRKQGEQFFGPGTRLTVL.

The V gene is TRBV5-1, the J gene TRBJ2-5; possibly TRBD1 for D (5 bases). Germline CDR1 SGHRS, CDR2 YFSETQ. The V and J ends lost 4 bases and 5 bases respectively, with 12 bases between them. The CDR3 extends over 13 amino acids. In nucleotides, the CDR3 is TGCGCCAGCAGCCCTGGGGCATGGGAGACCCAGTACTTC. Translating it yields CASSPGAWETQYF.

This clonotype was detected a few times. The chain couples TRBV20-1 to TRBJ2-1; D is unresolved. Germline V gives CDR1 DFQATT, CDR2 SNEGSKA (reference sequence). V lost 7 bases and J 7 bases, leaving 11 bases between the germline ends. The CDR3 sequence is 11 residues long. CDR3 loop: CSGAPLNEQFF. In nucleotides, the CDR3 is TGCAGTGGTGCCCCCTTAAATGAGCAGTTCTTC.

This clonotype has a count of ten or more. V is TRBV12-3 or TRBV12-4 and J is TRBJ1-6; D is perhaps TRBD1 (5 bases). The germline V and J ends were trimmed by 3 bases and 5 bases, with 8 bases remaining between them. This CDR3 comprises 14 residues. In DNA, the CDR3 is TGTGCCAGCAGTTTGAGGGGAAATAATTCACCCCTCCACTTT. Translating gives CASSLRGNNSPLHF.

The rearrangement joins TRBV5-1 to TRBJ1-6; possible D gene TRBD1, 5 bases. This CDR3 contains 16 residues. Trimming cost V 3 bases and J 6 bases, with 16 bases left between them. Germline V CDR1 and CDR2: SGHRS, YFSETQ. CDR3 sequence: CASSSSGLRGNSPLHF. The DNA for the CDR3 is TGCGCCAGCAGCTCCTCCGGGTTAAGGGGTAATTCACCCCTCCACTTT.

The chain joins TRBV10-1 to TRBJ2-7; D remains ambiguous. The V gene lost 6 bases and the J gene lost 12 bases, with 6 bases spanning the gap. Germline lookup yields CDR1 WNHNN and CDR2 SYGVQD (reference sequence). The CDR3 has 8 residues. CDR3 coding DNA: TGCGCCAGCAGCCATCGGTACTTC. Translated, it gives CASSHRYF.

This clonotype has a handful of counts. The CDR3 loop reads CASSVPVLGTNTGELFF. The CDR3 DNA reads TGTGCCAGCAGCGTACCGGTGCTGGGGACGAACACCGGGGAGCTGTTTTTT. This chain connects TRBV9 to TRBJ2-2, with D unclear. Germline assignment: CDR1 SGDLS and CDR2 YYNGEE. V lost 1 base and J lost 0, with 13 bases in between. The CDR3 contains 17 residues.